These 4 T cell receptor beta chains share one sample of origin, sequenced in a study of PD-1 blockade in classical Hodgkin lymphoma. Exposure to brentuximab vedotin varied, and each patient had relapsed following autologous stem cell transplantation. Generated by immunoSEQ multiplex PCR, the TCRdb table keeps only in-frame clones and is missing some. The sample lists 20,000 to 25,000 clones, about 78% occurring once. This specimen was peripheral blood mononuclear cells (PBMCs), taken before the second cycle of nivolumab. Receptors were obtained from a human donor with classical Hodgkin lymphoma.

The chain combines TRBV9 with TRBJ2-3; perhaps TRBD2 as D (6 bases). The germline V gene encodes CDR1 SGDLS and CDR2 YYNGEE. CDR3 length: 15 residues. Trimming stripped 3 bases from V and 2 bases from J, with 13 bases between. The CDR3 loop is CASSAPPGDTDTQYF. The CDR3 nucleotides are TGTGCCAGCAGCGCACCTCCGGGGGACACAGATACGCAGTATTTT.

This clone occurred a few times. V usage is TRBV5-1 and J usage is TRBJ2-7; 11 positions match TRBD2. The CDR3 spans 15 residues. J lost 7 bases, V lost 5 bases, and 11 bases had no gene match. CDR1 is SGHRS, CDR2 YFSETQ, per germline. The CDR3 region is CASRPPGLAVREQYF. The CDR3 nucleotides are TGCGCCAGCAGACCTCCGGGACTAGCGGTTCGAGAGCAGTACTTC.

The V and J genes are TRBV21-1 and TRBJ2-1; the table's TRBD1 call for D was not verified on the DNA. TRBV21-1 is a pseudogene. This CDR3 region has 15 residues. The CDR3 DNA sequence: TGTGCCAGCAGCCGAGAAGGACAGGGGCCGAATGAGCAGTTCTTC. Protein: CASSREGQGPNEQFF.

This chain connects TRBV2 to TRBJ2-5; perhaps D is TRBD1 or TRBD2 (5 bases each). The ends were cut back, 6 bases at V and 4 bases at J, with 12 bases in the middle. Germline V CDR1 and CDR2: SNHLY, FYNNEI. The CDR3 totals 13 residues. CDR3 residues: CASSPSGAETQYF. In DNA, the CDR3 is TGTGCCAGCAGCCCTTCCGGGGCAGAGACCCAGTACTTC.